This T cell receptor (beta chain) was captured by sequencing in a study of vaccination effects on CD4 cells after COVID-19. Sequencing in the ViraFEST assay came after antigen-specific CD4+ T cells had been expanded with viral peptide pools, which were used to stimulate PBMC. Culture lasted around eleven days before CD4+ T cell isolation. Everyone in the study got two shots of either the BNT162b2 or mRNA-1273 vaccine. V lost 8 bases and J 7 bases, leaving 17 bases between the germline ends. The CDR3 length is 13 residues. Comments on this clone: Its antigen is unknown.

Only in-frame clones appear in the TCRdb table, and some are missing; sequencing was by immunoSEQ multiplex PCR. Of approximately 61,000 clones in the sample, 73% were seen once. The TCR sequence derives from a human donor who received a COVID-19 vaccine. The sequencing used CD4+ T cells from PBMCs cultured with HCoV-229E spike peptides, collected after COVID-19 vaccination. The rearrangement uses TRBV12-3 or TRBV12-4 and TRBJ1-1; maybe TRBD1 (6 bases). DNA for the CDR3: TGTGCCAGCTTACCACGGGGGGGCATTGAAGCTTTCTTT. It translates to CASLPRGGIEAFF.